The entry below gives a single T cell receptor (beta chain) sequence along with its context. There is no known antigen for this receptor. Within one base of it there is no much larger clone, and no base qualities were kept. The record originates from a study of blood T cell repertoires in COVID-19 (dated by TCRdb to 2018 to 2021). At the level of the whole study: Samples from collaborators originated in the United States, Italy and Spain and spanned both the acute and convalescent phases of COVID-19. The prospective study material was composed of cDNA or gDNA derived from T cells, B-cell-depleted T cells, or PBMCs. The dataset comprised deeply sampled blood TCRbeta repertoires from subjects exposed to, actively infected with, or recovered from COVID-19. The repertoires were released in a freely available public database intended as a resource for research on the immune response to SARS-CoV-2. Samples were obtained from the ongoing ImmuneRACE study (first 160 participants) and from approximately 1,200 subjects provided by 6 global collaborators. Nearly every sample came with metadata listing a de-identified subject ID, COVID-19 status, age in years and sex. Where available, HLA class I and class II types were obtained from metadata supplied by the sample provider rather than from assay-based typing. Findings and caveats that apply to the study as a whole: The amount of clinical and demographic metadata varied by source and participant and was provided uncurated.

The collaborating institutions used their own protocols to collect whole blood in K2EDTA tubes. For TCRbeta analysis, collaborators shipped samples in one of three forms: frozen whole blood, isolated PBMCs, or DNA extracted from either of those sample types. V is reduced by 3 bases and J by 1 base, leaving a spacing of 23 bases between them. CDR1 and CDR2 were assigned from the germline V gene as SGDLS and YYNGEE. The cysteine opens and the phenylalanine closes a CDR3 of 19 amino acids. The only DNA kept is the CDR3, 57 bases in frame from the first base. TCRbeta CDR3 regions were amplified from genomic DNA using the immunoSEQ Assay, a bias-controlled multiplex PCR. In the authors' own workflow: The number of nucleated cells in each sample was estimated from the amplification of reference gene primers within the assay. To quantify the absolute abundance of each unique TCRbeta CDR3 rearrangement, sequence reads were collapsed and filtered. For each sample, productive Simpson clonality was calculated by taking the square root of Simpson's diversity index across productive rearrangements. In its TCRdb copy, this immuneACCESS table keeps in-frame sequences only and misses some clones. Where compared with another copy, unresolved V genes explain less than half of these, and the others have no known cause. The DNA was the basis for D and trimming; V, J and clone size are from that table. This sample lists a few hundred thousand clones; 85% were detected once. In total, the top ten clones hold roughly 3.7% of the sample.

The source material was peripheral blood. This TCR was sampled from a woman aged 18-35 years with acute or convalescent COVID-19. The rearranged segments are TRBV9 and TRBJ1-3; the D segment could be TRBD1, given 5 matching bases. The bases are TGTGCCAGCAGCGCCAGTGGGCAGGGTAGGGGAAGGTCTGGAAACACCATATATTTT. Its translation reads: CASSASGQGRGRSGNTIYF.